These 17 T cell receptor beta chains were sequenced from one sample in a study of T cells after yellow fever vaccination (dated by TCRdb to about 2019). The library was prepared using 5' RACE. The reads were generated on an Illumina HiSeq 2500. TCRdb redid the processing of the public reads, applying fastp at Q25 and MiXCR, and retained in-frame beta chains. Rows with a matching CDR3 protein are joined into one entry that keeps the most common DNA and genes. The sample records some 600,000 distinct CDR3 sequences, roughly a sixth of which are singletons. 17% of the sample lies in the top ten. In light of the paper, this sample's treatment or condition label describes: live attenuated yellow fever vaccine strain. This material consisted of PBMCs, taken around 5 days after the first yellow fever vaccination. The source of these receptors is a man aged 18 to 30 who received the YFV17D yellow fever vaccine.

This CDR3 is CASSFAGSGTANTGELFF. CDR3 DNA sequence: TGTGCCAGCAGCTTTGCGGGGAGTGGGACAGCGAACACCGGGGAGCTGTTTTTT. The chain couples TRBV7-3 to TRBJ2-2; the D gene is possibly TRBD1 (7 bases). The germline CDR1 and CDR2 sequences are SGHTA and FQGTGA. V dropped 3 bases and J dropped 0 bases, with 17 bases sitting between them. The CDR3 totals 18 residues.

This clonotype has a single count. The V gene is TRBV5-1, the J gene TRBJ2-5, with D perhaps matching TRBD1 or TRBD2 (5 bases each). This CDR3 is 16 amino acids long. The ends were cut back, 0 bases at V and 2 bases at J, with 14 bases in the middle. Germline V CDR1 and CDR2: SGHRS, YFSETQ. The CDR3 loop is CASSLDPGPLQETQYF. The CDR3 nucleotides are TGCGCCAGCAGCTTGGACCCGGGACCACTACAAGAGACCCAGTACTTC.

This sequence joins TRBV12-3 or TRBV12-4 and TRBJ1-4, with 8 positions matching TRBD1. Losses at the gene ends were 2 bases for V and 3 bases for J; bases not matched to a gene: 5. This CDR3 spans 16 amino acids. This CDR3 is CASSLTLQGANEKLFF. The CDR3 DNA reads TGTGCCAGCAGTTTAACCCTACAGGGGGCTAATGAAAAACTGTTTTTT.

This clonotype was counted only a few times. The chain links TRBV4-2 to TRBJ1-2; possible D gene TRBD1, 5 bases. Germline assignment: CDR1 LGHNA and CDR2 YNFKEQ. This CDR3 region has 15 residues. The germline V and J ends were trimmed by 0 bases and 6 bases, with 14 bases remaining between them. CDR3 DNA sequence: TGTGCCAGCAGCCAAGATATACAGGTGGCGAATGGCTACACCTTC. It codes for CASSQDIQVANGYTF.

This chain links TRBV20-1 with TRBJ1-3; D is perhaps TRBD1 (5 bases). CDR1 and CDR2 (germline): DFQATT, SNEGSKA (reference sequence). This CDR3 is built from 16 residues. V was shortened by 1 base and J by 0 bases, with 13 bases between the two germline ends. For the CDR3, the DNA is TGCAGTGCTAGAGTTCCCTCGACAGACTCTGGAAACACCATATATTTT. Amino acid sequence: CSARVPSTDSGNTIYF.

This clonotype showed up just a few times. The rearrangement joins TRBV25-1 to TRBJ1-2, with 8 positions matching TRBD1. The trim removed 4 bases at V and 4 bases at J, leaving 2 bases unmatched. The CDR3 is 13 amino acids. Germline V gives CDR1 MGHDK, CDR2 SYGVNS. The CDR3 protein is CASSVGTGYGYTF. The CDR3 DNA is TGTGCCAGCAGTGTTGGGACAGGCTATGGCTACACCTTC.

The V and J genes are TRBV5-1 and TRBJ2-5; D possibly corresponds to TRBD2 (6 bases). CDR3 size: 15 residues. CDR1 and CDR2 (germline): SGHRS, YFSETQ. V was cut by 0 bases and J by 5 bases, with 14 bases left in between. CDR3: CASSLAGRAGETQYF. CDR3 nucleotides: TGCGCCAGCAGCTTGGCCGGCAGGGCGGGGGAGACCCAGTACTTC.

This clonotype was counted only a few times. The chain carries TRBV27 and TRBJ1-6; D is perhaps TRBD1 (5 bases). The V end lost 6 bases, the J end lost 0 bases, and 12 bases lay between the germline ends. The CDR3 totals 16 residues. The V gene's germline CDR1 is MNHEY and CDR2 SMNVEV (reference sequence). In nucleotides, the CDR3 is TGTGCCAGCAGGGGCGGGGGAAGCTCCTATAATTCACCCCTCCACTTT. Translating it yields CASRGGGSSYNSPLHF.

This chain joins TRBV12-3 or TRBV12-4 and TRBJ2-7; 7 bases fit TRBD1. The CDR3 loop spans 14 amino acids. Losses at the gene ends were 4 bases for V and 4 bases for J; bases not matched to a gene: 7. The CDR3 here is CASSSGTDPYEQYV. DNA for the CDR3: TGTGCCAGCAGTTCCGGGACAGACCCTTACGAGCAGTACGTC.

This clonotype has ten or more counts. The rearrangement uses TRBV24-1 and TRBJ2-3; the D is unclear. Trimming stripped 4 bases from V and 3 bases from J, with 13 bases between. The CDR3 is 15 amino acids. The germline CDR1 and CDR2 sequences are KGHDR and SFDVKD. CDR3 in amino acids: CATSDHGTGTDTQYF. CDR3 bases: TGTGCCACCAGTGACCACGGAACCGGGACAGATACGCAGTATTTT.

This clonotype was seen a handful of times. The genes are TRBV9 and TRBJ1-6; 8 bases agree with TRBD1. Germline V gene sequence: CDR1 SGDLS, CDR2 YYNGEE. This CDR3 region has 15 residues. The J segment lost 5 bases and the V segment lost 0 bases, leaving 1 base of the junction unmatched. The CDR3 spells CASSVGQGNNSPLHF. The DNA of the CDR3 is TGTGCCAGCAGCGTAGGACAGGGGAATAATTCACCCCTCCACTTT.

This clonotype was seen a handful of times. The chain links TRBV7-2 to TRBJ2-1, with 7 bases identical to TRBD1. There are 14 residues in the CDR3. Per germline, CDR1 SGHTA and CDR2 FQGNSA. J gave up 5 bases and V 5 bases, and 6 bases lay outside the gene matches. The CDR3 region is CASSPWDSHNEQFF. The DNA of the CDR3 is TGTGCCAGCAGCCCCTGGGACAGCCACAATGAGCAGTTCTTC.

This clonotype showed up just a few times. The V call is TRBV5-1, the J call TRBJ1-3; D is possibly TRBD1 (6 bases). Germline CDR1 and CDR2: SGHRS and YFSETQ. This CDR3 has 15 amino acids. V dropped 5 bases and J dropped 2 bases, with 14 bases sitting between them. The CDR3 here is CASSIEGGPGNTIYF. CDR3 nucleotide sequence: TGCGCCAGCAGTATTGAGGGGGGGCCTGGAAACACCATATATTTT.

This clonotype came up a few times. The chain links TRBV5-1 to TRBJ2-3, with 9 bases that match TRBD1. This CDR3 spans 14 amino acids. J gave up 4 bases and V 4 bases, and 4 bases lay outside the gene matches. Germline-derived CDR1 and CDR2 are SGHRS and YFSETQ. CDR3 DNA sequence: TGCGCCAGCAGCCCCGGGACAGGGTCAGATACGCAGTATTTT. Translated: CASSPGTGSDTQYF.

The chain is built from TRBV20-1 and TRBJ1-4, with D perhaps TRBD1 (5 bases). Per germline, CDR1 DFQATT and CDR2 SNEGSKA (reference sequence). This CDR3 is 13 amino acids long. Trimming shortened V by 3 bases and J by 7 bases, and 12 bases separated the two germline ends. The DNA for the CDR3 is TGCAGTGCTAGCGAGGGGATGGGTGAAAAACTGTTTTTT. Its translation: CSASEGMGEKLFF.

The genes are TRBV7-2 and TRBJ2-1, with 7 bases identical to TRBD1. The V gene end was trimmed by 4 bases and the J gene end by 10 bases; junction bases not matched to a gene: 7. The CDR3 length is 13 residues. Per germline, CDR1 SGHTA and CDR2 FQGNSA. CDR3: CASSSWDREEQFF. CDR3 in DNA: TGTGCCAGCAGCTCCTGGGACAGAGAGGAGCAGTTCTTC.

CDR3 nucleotides: TGCGCCAGCAGTGTGGCTGCGGGGGCCGAGCAGTACTTC. It yields the protein CASSVAAGAEQYF. The chain employs TRBV10-2 and TRBJ2-7; TRBD2 is a possible D gene (7 bases). CDR1 and CDR2 from the germline V gene are WSHSY and SAAADI. The CDR3 totals 13 residues. V lost 4 bases, J lost 6 bases, and 13 bases lay in between.